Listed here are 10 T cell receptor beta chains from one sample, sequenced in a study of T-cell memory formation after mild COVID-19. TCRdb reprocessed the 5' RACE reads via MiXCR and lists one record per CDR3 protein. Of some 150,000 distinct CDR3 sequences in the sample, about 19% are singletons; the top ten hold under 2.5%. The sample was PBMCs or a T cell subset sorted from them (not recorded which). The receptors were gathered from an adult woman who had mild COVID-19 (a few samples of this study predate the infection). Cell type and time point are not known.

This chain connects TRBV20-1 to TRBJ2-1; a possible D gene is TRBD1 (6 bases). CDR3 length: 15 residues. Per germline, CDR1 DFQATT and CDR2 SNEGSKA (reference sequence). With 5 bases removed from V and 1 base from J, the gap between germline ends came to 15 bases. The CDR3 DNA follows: TGCAGTGCTCGGGCAGGGGTCGGGTCCTACAATGAGCAGTTCTTC. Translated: CSARAGVGSYNEQFF.

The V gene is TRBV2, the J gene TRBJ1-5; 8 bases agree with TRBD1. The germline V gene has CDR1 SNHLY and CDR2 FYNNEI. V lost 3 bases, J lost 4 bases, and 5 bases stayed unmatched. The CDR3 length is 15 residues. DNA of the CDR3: TGTGCCAGCAGTGATGGGGACAGGTTGAATCAGCCCCAGCATTTT. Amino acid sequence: CASSDGDRLNQPQHF. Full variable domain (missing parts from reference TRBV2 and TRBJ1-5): EPEVTQTPSHQVTQMGQEVILRCVPISNHLYFYWYRQILGQKVEFLVSFYNNEISEKSEIFDDQFSVERPDGSNFTLKIRSTKLEDSAMYFCASSDGDRLNQPQHFGDGTRLSIL.

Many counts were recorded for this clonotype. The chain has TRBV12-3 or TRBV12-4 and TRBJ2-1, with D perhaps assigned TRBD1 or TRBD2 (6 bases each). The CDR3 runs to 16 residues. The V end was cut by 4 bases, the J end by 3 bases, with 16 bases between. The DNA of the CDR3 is TGTGCCAGCAGTTCCCCAGGAGGGGGGAGCTACAATGAGCAGTTCTTC. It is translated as CASSSPGGGSYNEQFF.

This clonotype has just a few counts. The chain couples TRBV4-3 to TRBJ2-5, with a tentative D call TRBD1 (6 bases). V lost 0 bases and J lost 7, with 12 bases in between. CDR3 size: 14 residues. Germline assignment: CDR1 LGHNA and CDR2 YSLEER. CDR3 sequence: CASSQDTGLTTQYF. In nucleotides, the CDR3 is TGCGCCAGCAGCCAAGATACAGGGTTGACGACCCAGTACTTC.

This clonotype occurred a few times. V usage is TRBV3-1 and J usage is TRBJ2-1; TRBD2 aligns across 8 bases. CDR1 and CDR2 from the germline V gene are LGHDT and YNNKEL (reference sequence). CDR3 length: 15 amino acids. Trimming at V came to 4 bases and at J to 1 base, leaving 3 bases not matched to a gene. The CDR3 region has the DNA TGTGCCAGCAGCCCCGGGGGGGCATCCTACAATGAGCAGTTCTTC. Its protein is CASSPGGASYNEQFF.

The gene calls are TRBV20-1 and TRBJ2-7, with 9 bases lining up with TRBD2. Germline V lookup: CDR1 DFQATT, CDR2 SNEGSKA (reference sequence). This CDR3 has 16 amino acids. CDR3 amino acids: CSPHPPSGGKTYEQYF. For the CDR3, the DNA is TGCAGCCCGCACCCACCCAGCGGGGGGAAAACCTACGAGCAGTACTTC.

The CDR3 DNA reads TGCGCCAGCAGCGGGGGGACACTCGGAGAGACCCAGTACTTC. Residues: CASSGGTLGETQYF. This sequence joins TRBV5-1 and TRBJ2-5; tentatively, D is TRBD1 or TRBD2 (6 bases each). Trimming shortened V by 4 bases and J by 4 bases, and 14 bases separated the two germline ends. The CDR3 runs 14 residues. Per the germline V gene, CDR1 is SGHRS and CDR2 is YFSETQ. Using reference TRBV5-1 and TRBJ2-5 for the parts outside the CDR3, the full variable domain is KAGVTQTPRYLIKTRGQQVTLSCSPISGHRSVSWYQQTPGQGLQFLFEYFSETQRNKGNFPGRFSGRQFSNSRSEMNVSTLELGDSALYLCASSGGTLGETQYFGPGTRLLVL.

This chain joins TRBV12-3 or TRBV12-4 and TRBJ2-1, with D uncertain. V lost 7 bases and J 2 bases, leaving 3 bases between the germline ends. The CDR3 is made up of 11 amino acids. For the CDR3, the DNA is TGTGCCAGCACGGCCTACAATGAGCAGTTCTTC. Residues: CASTAYNEQFF.

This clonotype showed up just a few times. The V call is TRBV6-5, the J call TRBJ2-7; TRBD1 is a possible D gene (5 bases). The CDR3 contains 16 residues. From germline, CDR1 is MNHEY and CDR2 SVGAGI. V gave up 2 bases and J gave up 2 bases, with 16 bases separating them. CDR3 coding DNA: TGTGCCAGCAGTTACGGTCGACAGCAACTGGCCTACGAGCAGTACTTC. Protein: CASSYGRQQLAYEQYF.

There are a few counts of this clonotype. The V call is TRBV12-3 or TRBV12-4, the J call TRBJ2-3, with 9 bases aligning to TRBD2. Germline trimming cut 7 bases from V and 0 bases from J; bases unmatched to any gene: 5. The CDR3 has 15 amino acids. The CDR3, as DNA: TGTGCCAGCACCCCCACTAGCGGGAGCACAGATACGCAGTATTTT. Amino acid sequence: CASTPTSGSTDTQYF.